The rows below give T cell receptor beta chains drawn from one sample of a study of CD8+ T cells in alopecia areata. TCRdb's table, derived via immunoSEQ multiplex PCR, lists solely in-frame clones and lacks some. The data show around 180,000 clones, around 60% seen once. Specimen: CD4+ T cells sorted from blood, collected at approximately week 50, from a patient treated with tofacitinib. The receptors come from a human donor with alopecia areata. CDR3s include the opening cysteine and the closing phenylalanine or tryptophan. The order of the fields is clone size, D gene, J gene, V gene, CDR3 protein, CDR3 DNA. D genes are given only for firm matches. Part of the rows lack a size; the others show once, few, many or a class for expanded clones.

clone_size: .; d_call: .; j_call: TRBJ1-5; v_call: TRBV5-1; cdr3_aa: CASSLTSGSNQPQHF; cdr3_nt: TGCGCCAGCAGCCTTACCTCGGGGAGCAATCAGCCCCAGCATTTT
clone_size: .; d_call: .; j_call: TRBJ2-7; v_call: TRBV4-1; cdr3_aa: CASSLGQPYEQYF; cdr3_nt: TGCGCCAGCAGCCTAGGACAGCCCTACGAGCAGTACTTC
clone_size: .; d_call: .; j_call: TRBJ1-1; v_call: TRBV10-3; cdr3_aa: CAISPVKGGTEAFF; cdr3_nt: TGTGCCATCAGCCCGGTGAAGGGCGGAACTGAAGCTTTCTTT
clone_size: once; d_call: .; j_call: TRBJ2-2; v_call: TRBV2; cdr3_aa: CASGANPRELFF; cdr3_nt: TGTGCCAGCGGGGCCAATCCAAGGGAGCTGTTTTTT
clone_size: .; d_call: .; j_call: TRBJ2-7; v_call: TRBV29-1; cdr3_aa: CSVDGGLGYEQYF; cdr3_nt: TGCAGCGTTGATGGGGGCTTGGGGTACGAGCAGTACTTC
clone_size: .; d_call: TRBD2; j_call: TRBJ2-7; v_call: TRBV4-3; cdr3_aa: CASSQDSRGDYEQYF; cdr3_nt: TGCGCCAGCAGCCAAGATTCGCGGGGGGACTACGAGCAGTACTTC
clone_size: .; d_call: .; j_call: TRBJ2-3; v_call: TRBV9; cdr3_aa: CASSANLLGDTQYF; cdr3_nt: TGTGCCAGCAGCGCTAATCTCTTAGGGGATACGCAGTATTTT
clone_size: .; d_call: .; j_call: TRBJ2-3; v_call: TRBV5-1; cdr3_aa: CASSSGEDTQYF; cdr3_nt: TGCGCCAGCAGCTCCGGAGAAGATACGCAGTATTTT
clone_size: few; d_call: .; j_call: TRBJ2-7; v_call: TRBV20-1; cdr3_aa: CSARDAYEQYF; cdr3_nt: TGCAGTGCTAGAGATGCCTACGAGCAGTACTTC
clone_size: .; d_call: .; j_call: TRBJ1-2; v_call: TRBV30; cdr3_aa: CAWAAGTGHTF; cdr3_nt: .
clone_size: .; d_call: .; j_call: TRBJ1-1; v_call: TRBV2; cdr3_aa: CASSEEGTMNTEAFF; cdr3_nt: TGTGCCAGCAGCGAGGAGGGGACCATGAACACTGAAGCTTTCTTT
clone_size: .; d_call: TRBD1; j_call: TRBJ2-1; v_call: TRBV30; cdr3_aa: CAWTTGPNNEQFF; cdr3_nt: TGTGCCTGGACGACAGGGCCCAACAATGAGCAGTTCTTC
clone_size: .; d_call: .; j_call: TRBJ1-2; v_call: TRBV10-3; cdr3_aa: CAISEGRSWGYTF; cdr3_nt: TGTGCCATCAGTGAAGGGCGGAGCTGGGGCTACACCTTC
clone_size: few; d_call: TRBD1; j_call: TRBJ1-2; v_call: TRBV10-3; cdr3_aa: CAISPGGNYGYTF; cdr3_nt: TGTGCCATCAGCCCAGGGGGCAACTATGGCTACACCTTC
clone_size: .; d_call: .; j_call: TRBJ2-7; v_call: TRBV6-1; cdr3_aa: CASRETDGPYEQYF; cdr3_nt: TGTGCCAGCAGGGAAACAGACGGACCCTACGAGCAGTACTTC
clone_size: .; d_call: TRBD1; j_call: TRBJ1-4; v_call: TRBV15; cdr3_aa: CATSRDSGREKLFF; cdr3_nt: TGTGCCACCAGTCGGGACAGTGGAAGGGAAAAACTGTTTTTT
clone_size: few; d_call: TRBD1; j_call: TRBJ2-5; v_call: TRBV4-3; cdr3_aa: CASSRGQGATLGWETQYF; cdr3_nt: TGCGCCAGCAGCCGCGGACAGGGGGCGACCTTAGGCTGGGAGACCCAGTACTTC
clone_size: .; d_call: TRBD1; j_call: TRBJ2-7; v_call: TRBV7-2; cdr3_aa: CASSFGQATYEQYF; cdr3_nt: TGTGCCAGCAGCTTTGGACAGGCAACCTACGAGCAGTACTTC
clone_size: .; d_call: .; j_call: TRBJ1-1; v_call: TRBV30; cdr3_aa: CAWSLTNMNTEAFF; cdr3_nt: TGTGCCTGGAGCCTGACAAACATGAACACTGAAGCTTTCTTT
clone_size: .; d_call: .; j_call: TRBJ1-1; v_call: TRBV27; cdr3_aa: CASSRGSEFMNTEAFF; cdr3_nt: TGTGCCAGCAGTAGGGGGAGTGAGTTCATGAACACTGAAGCTTTCTTT
clone_size: .; d_call: .; j_call: TRBJ2-2; v_call: TRBV11-2; cdr3_aa: CASIPLPGRTGELFF; cdr3_nt: TGTGCCAGCATACCCCTTCCCGGGCGGACCGGGGAGCTGTTTTTT
clone_size: .; d_call: .; j_call: TRBJ2-3; v_call: TRBV5-6; cdr3_aa: CASSFGYISTDTQYF; cdr3_nt: TGTGCCAGCAGCTTCGGATACATTAGCACAGATACGCAGTATTTT
clone_size: .; d_call: .; j_call: TRBJ1-1; v_call: TRBV29-1; cdr3_aa: CSVEDRMGVTNTEAFF; cdr3_nt: TGCAGCGTTGAAGACAGGATGGGGGTCACGAACACTGAAGCTTTCTTT
clone_size: few; d_call: .; j_call: TRBJ2-5; v_call: TRBV7-2; cdr3_aa: CASSTPVGEQYF; cdr3_nt: TGTGCCAGCAGCACCCCGGTGGGGGAACAGTACTTC
clone_size: .; d_call: TRBD2; j_call: TRBJ2-4; v_call: TRBV5-1; cdr3_aa: CASSPETSGVPKNIQYF; cdr3_nt: TGCGCCAGCAGTCCAGAGACTAGCGGGGTACCTAAAAACATTCAGTACTTC
clone_size: .; d_call: .; j_call: TRBJ2-7; v_call: TRBV30; cdr3_aa: CAWTGGTYEQYF; cdr3_nt: TGTGCCTGGACGGGCGGAACCTACGAGCAGTACTTC
clone_size: .; d_call: TRBD1; j_call: TRBJ1-5; v_call: TRBV29-1; cdr3_aa: CSAGTGGNQPQHF; cdr3_nt: TGCAGCGCCGGGACAGGGGGGAATCAGCCCCAGCATTTT
clone_size: .; d_call: .; j_call: TRBJ2-7; v_call: TRBV7-2; cdr3_aa: CASSSEHEQYF; cdr3_nt: TGTGCCAGCAGTTCGGAGCACGAGCAGTACTTC
clone_size: .; d_call: TRBD1; j_call: TRBJ1-1; v_call: TRBV5-1; cdr3_aa: CASTQQGMGNTEAFF; cdr3_nt: TGCGCCAGCACCCAACAGGGGATGGGGAACACTGAAGCTTTCTTT
clone_size: .; d_call: .; j_call: TRBJ2-5; v_call: TRBV7-2; cdr3_aa: CASSLGLSEETQYF; cdr3_nt: TGTGCCAGCAGCTTAGGTTTGAGTGAAGAGACCCAGTACTTC
clone_size: .; d_call: .; j_call: TRBJ2-7; v_call: TRBV30; cdr3_aa: CAWSGLGEQYF; cdr3_nt: TGTGCCTGGAGTGGCCTGGGCGAGCAGTACTTC
clone_size: .; d_call: .; j_call: TRBJ1-1; v_call: TRBV5-4; cdr3_aa: CASSLPGPSAEAFF; cdr3_nt: TGTGCCAGCAGCTTGCCAGGACCCAGCGCTGAAGCTTTCTTT
clone_size: .; d_call: .; j_call: TRBJ2-1; v_call: TRBV6-1; cdr3_aa: CASSEPSSSNEQFF; cdr3_nt: TGTGCCAGCAGTGAACCGTCATCTTCCAATGAGCAGTTCTTC
clone_size: few; d_call: .; j_call: TRBJ2-5; v_call: TRBV7-2; cdr3_aa: CASSHSSVYQETQYF; cdr3_nt: TGTGCCAGCAGCCATTCTAGCGTCTACCAAGAGACCCAGTACTTC
clone_size: .; d_call: .; j_call: TRBJ2-7; v_call: TRBV28; cdr3_aa: CASSFDRAYEQYF; cdr3_nt: TGTGCCAGCAGTTTTGACCGAGCCTACGAGCAGTACTTC
clone_size: .; d_call: .; j_call: TRBJ2-3; v_call: TRBV9; cdr3_aa: CASSVGPVDTQYF; cdr3_nt: TGTGCCAGCAGCGTAGGCCCGGTGGATACGCAGTATTTT
clone_size: few; d_call: .; j_call: TRBJ2-6; v_call: TRBV4-3; cdr3_aa: CASSQDWSGANVLTF; cdr3_nt: TGCGCCAGCAGCCAAGATTGGTCTGGGGCCAACGTCCTGACTTTC
clone_size: .; d_call: .; j_call: TRBJ2-7; v_call: TRBV30; cdr3_aa: CAWSVRGAHSSEQYF; cdr3_nt: TGTGCCTGGAGTGTACGCGGGGCCCATTCCAGCGAGCAGTACTTC
clone_size: many; d_call: .; j_call: TRBJ1-2; v_call: TRBV14; cdr3_aa: CASSQLADYGYTF; cdr3_nt: TGTGCCAGCAGCCAATTGGCAGACTATGGCTACACCTTC
clone_size: .; d_call: .; j_call: TRBJ1-5; v_call: TRBV2; cdr3_aa: CASRRDRGDQPQHF; cdr3_nt: TGTGCCAGCAGGCGGGACCGGGGGGATCAGCCCCAGCATTTT
clone_size: few; d_call: .; j_call: TRBJ1-1; v_call: TRBV29-1; cdr3_aa: CSVERQMNTEAFF; cdr3_nt: TGCAGCGTTGAAAGGCAGATGAACACTGAAGCTTTCTTT
clone_size: .; d_call: TRBD1; j_call: TRBJ1-2; v_call: TRBV4-3; cdr3_aa: CASSQDPALGTAGLTF; cdr3_nt: TGCGCCAGCAGCCAAGATCCCGCACTCGGGACAGCCGGACTCACCTTC
clone_size: few; d_call: TRBD1; j_call: TRBJ2-7; v_call: TRBV27; cdr3_aa: CASSLFADRDRGNEQYF; cdr3_nt: TGTGCCAGCAGTTTATTCGCAGACCGGGACAGGGGCAACGAGCAGTACTTC
clone_size: once; d_call: TRBD2; j_call: TRBJ2-1; v_call: TRBV14; cdr3_aa: CASNLAGASYNEQFF; cdr3_nt: TGTGCCAGCAACTTAGCGGGGGCGTCCTACAATGAGCAGTTCTTC
clone_size: once; d_call: .; j_call: TRBJ1-2; v_call: TRBV6-5; cdr3_aa: CASSPDKYGYTF; cdr3_nt: TGTGCCAGCAGCCCGGACAAATATGGCTACACCTTC
clone_size: .; d_call: TRBD1; j_call: TRBJ2-3; v_call: TRBV29-1; cdr3_aa: CSVEGQPDTQYF; cdr3_nt: TGCAGCGTTGAGGGACAGCCAGATACGCAGTATTTT
clone_size: .; d_call: TRBD1; j_call: TRBJ1-1; v_call: TRBV13; cdr3_aa: CASSPDREVRAFF; cdr3_nt: TGTGCCAGCAGCCCAGACAGGGAGGTACGAGCTTTCTTT
clone_size: once; d_call: .; j_call: TRBJ2-7; v_call: TRBV15; cdr3_aa: CATSASQPYEQYF; cdr3_nt: TGTGCCACCTCAGCTTCCCAGCCCTACGAGCAGTACTTC
clone_size: few; d_call: .; j_call: TRBJ2-5; v_call: TRBV7-2; cdr3_aa: CASSRRGRETQYF; cdr3_nt: TGTGCCAGCAGCCGCCGGGGGAGAGAGACCCAGTACTTC